This T cell receptor (beta chain) was recorded in a study of cytomegalovirus exposure and HLA in healthy donors. Study outcomes and limitations: What a later analysis reportedly showed was that an Asian-associated ancestry cluster had fewer N-insertions than the roughly 700-donor mean. Other equally common chains were less clonally expanded than HLA-associated TCR beta chains, a later analysis showed.

This CDR3 has 13 amino acids. Trimming left V 8 bases short and J 3 bases short, with 13 bases between. Germline CDR1 is MNHNS and CDR2 is SASEGT. The PCR ran on 60 Vbeta and 13 Jbeta primers. Generated by immunoSEQ multiplex PCR, the TCRdb table keeps only in-frame clones and is missing some. The sample includes approximately 220,000 clones, approximately 80% seen only once; the top ten take under 0.85%. A note on this clone: The antigen is unknown.

The sequenced sample was PBMCs. The sequence was obtained from a boy aged 2-15 years in good health and CMV-seronegative. V and J are TRBV6-1 and TRBJ1-2, with D perhaps TRBD1 (5 bases). This CDR3 reads CASSRGGDYGYTF. CDR3 nucleotides: TGTGCCAGCTCCCGGGGGGGAGACTATGGCTACACCTTC.